This entry describes one T cell receptor beta chain. This entry comes from a study of blood T cell repertoires in COVID-19. Study in general: Both acute and convalescent COVID-19 samples were obtained from the United States, Italy and Spain.

The length of the CDR3 is 15 residues. The germline V gene has CDR1 SGHRS and CDR2 YFSETQ. V lost 0 bases and J 5 bases, leaving 14 bases between the germline ends. In the authors' workflow: Nucleated cell counts were estimated from reference gene primer amplification. This table comes from immunoSEQ multiplex PCR, and its TCRdb copy is limited to in-frame clones, with some not included. That table furnishes V, J and clone size, whereas the DNA furnished D and trimming. Found here are roughly 130,000 clones, about 87% of them singletons; the top ten hold approximately 3.3%. Sequenced sample: peripheral blood. The sequence came from an older woman with acute or convalescent COVID-19. V and J are TRBV5-1 and TRBJ1-1, with a possible D match to TRBD1 (5 bases). The CDR3 region is CASSLDSGKGTEAFF. The CDR3 nucleotides are TGCGCCAGCAGCTTGGATAGTGGGAAGGGGACTGAAGCTTTCTTT.